This TCR beta chain appears in the sequencing data of a study of T cell changes during pregnancy in multiple sclerosis. The ends were cut back, 3 bases at V and 0 bases at J, with 14 bases in the middle. The CDR3 totals 16 residues. CDR1 and CDR2 (germline): SGHNT, YYREEE (reference sequence). The table came from immunoSEQ multiplex PCR; TCRdb's copy has only in-frame clones and leaves some out. The sample has some 97,000 clones; almost 95% are singletons. The receptor's source is a female donor with multiple sclerosis, enrolled in a pregnancy study. The rearrangement joins TRBV5-4 to TRBJ2-3; possible D gene TRBD2, 6 bases. The source material was peripheral blood, sampled before pregnancy. CDR3 amino acids: CASSWASVRSTDTQYF. The CDR3 bases are TGTGCCAGCAGCTGGGCTAGCGTAAGGAGCACAGATACGCAGTATTTT.